One and the same sample provided the 8 T cell receptor beta chains below, sequenced in a study of CD8 T cells in Susac syndrome. An amount of RNA that ranged from about 0.45 to 1 ug was reverse transcribed with random hexamers. A single record per CDR3 protein comes from TCRdb applying MiXCR to the immunoSEQ multiplex PCR reads. Of some 150,000 distinct CDR3 sequences in the sample, approximately 93% were seen once. Source material: CD4+ T cells from PBMCs. The receptors shown here come from a human donor in good health.

This chain uses TRBV30 with TRBJ1-4; D is undetermined. Between the trimmed V and J ends, which lost 6 bases and 6 bases, there was a span of 11 bases. Germline V lookup: CDR1 GTSNPN, CDR2 SVGIG (reference sequence). The CDR3 runs to 12 residues. The DNA for the CDR3 is TGTGCCTGTCGGACCGTTGATGAAAAACTGTTTTTT. It translates to CACRTVDEKLFF.

This rearrangement joins TRBV5-1 to TRBJ2-7; perhaps TRBD2 as D (6 bases). Germline CDR1 is SGHRS and CDR2 is YFSETQ. The CDR3 loop spans 15 amino acids. With 1 base removed from V and 2 bases from J, the gap between germline ends came to 13 bases. The CDR3 here is CASSLKSGGTYEQYF. Written as DNA, the CDR3 is TGCGCCAGCAGCTTGAAGTCCGGAGGGACCTACGAGCAGTACTTC. Full variable domain (rest looked up from reference TRBV5-1 and TRBJ2-7): KAGVTQTPRYLIKTRGQQVTLSCSPISGHRSVSWYQQTPGQGLQFLFEYFSETQRNKGNFPGRFSGRQFSNSRSEMNVSTLELGDSALYLCASSLKSGGTYEQYFGPGTRLTVT.

The rearrangement uses TRBV5-6 and TRBJ2-5, with a tentative D call TRBD1 (6 bases). CDR3 length: 14 amino acids. The V end was cut by 0 bases, the J end by 3 bases, with 9 bases between. CDR1 is SGHDT, CDR2 YYEEEE, per germline. The CDR3 spells CASSLAGAEETQYF. The CDR3 DNA reads as TGTGCCAGCAGCTTGGCAGGGGCTGAAGAGACCCAGTACTTC.

The chain couples TRBV20-1 to TRBJ2-3; D ambiguous. CDR3 length equals 11 residues. Trimming left V 0 bases short and J 8 bases short, with 6 bases between. Germline CDR1 is DFQATT and CDR2 is SNEGSKA (reference sequence). CDR3 protein: CSARDRSTQYF. CDR3 in DNA: TGCAGTGCTAGAGATCGGAGTACGCAGTATTTT.

This chain connects TRBV7-2 to TRBJ2-1, with D unclear. V was pared by 3 bases and J by 4 bases, with 7 bases between. This CDR3 contains 13 residues. The germline V gene has CDR1 SGHTA and CDR2 FQGNSA. Here the CDR3 reads CASSLEKYNEQFF. In DNA form, the CDR3 reads TGTGCCAGCAGCTTGGAAAAATACAATGAGCAGTTCTTC.

The chain links TRBV5-1 to TRBJ2-4; 7 bases map to TRBD1. Looked up from germline, CDR1 is SGHRS and CDR2 is YFSETQ. Unmatched junction bases numbered 9, after V lost 4 bases and J lost 8 bases. The CDR3 runs to 14 residues. The CDR3 DNA follows: TGCGCCAGCAGCCCGGACAGGTTAAGGGACATTCAGTACTTC. Translation gives CASSPDRLRDIQYF.

The chain joins TRBV2 to TRBJ2-5; 8 bases line up with TRBD1. Germline CDR1 SNHLY, CDR2 FYNNEI. V shed 5 bases, J shed 1 base, and the junction held 0 bases outside the gene matches. The CDR3 extends over 13 amino acids. The DNA for the CDR3 is TGTGCCAGCAGTCAGGGGGCCCAAGAGACCCAGTACTTC. It codes for CASSQGAQETQYF.

The chain uses TRBV6-2 or TRBV6-3 and TRBJ2-1; D might be TRBD2 (6 bases). The germline gives CDR1 MNHEY, CDR2 SVGEGT. V was shortened by 6 bases and J by 9 bases, with 21 bases between the two germline ends. The CDR3 spans 15 residues. CDR3 bases: TGTGCCAGCAGCCCTAGTGGGGCCCGGGGGATTGAGCAGTTCTTC. Protein product: CASSPSGARGIEQFF.